Presented here are 22 T cell receptor beta chains from one specimen sequenced in a study of T cells in localized non-small cell lung cancer. Only in-frame clones appear in the TCRdb table, and some are missing; sequencing was by immunoSEQ multiplex PCR. The repertoire includes roughly 30,000 clones, roughly 91% of them detected once, and approximately 12% sits in the top ten. The sample in question was peripheral blood, obtained before any cancer treatment. The origin of the receptors is a female donor older than 55 with stage III squamous cell lung carcinoma.

The chain is built from TRBV28 and TRBJ2-1, with 12 bases lining up with TRBD2. Losses at the gene ends were 3 bases for V and 8 bases for J; bases not matched to a gene: 5. Germline V gene data show CDR1 as MDHEN and CDR2 as SYDVKM. This CDR3 has 15 residues. In DNA, the CDR3 is TGTGCCAGCAGTTTTACGACTAGCGGGAGATATGAGCAGTTCTTC. It yields the protein CASSFTTSGRYEQFF.

V usage is TRBV4-3 and J usage is TRBJ2-2; 11 bases map to TRBD2. The CDR3 runs 18 residues. Germline values: CDR1 LGHNA, CDR2 YSLEER. V shed 4 bases, J shed 0 bases, and the junction held 7 bases outside the gene matches. The CDR3 sequence is CASSRDLLAGANTGELFF. The CDR3 coding sequence is TGCGCCAGCAGCCGAGACTTACTAGCGGGGGCGAACACCGGGGAGCTGTTTTTT.

The chain employs TRBV5-1 and TRBJ2-5; TRBD2 is a possible D gene (6 bases). The germline V gene encodes CDR1 SGHRS and CDR2 YFSETQ. This CDR3 comprises 19 residues. V was trimmed by 0 bases and J by 5 bases, leaving 26 bases between them. CDR3 in amino acids: CASSLEGWRGTGFMETQYF. The CDR3 bases are TGCGCCAGCAGCTTGGAGGGATGGCGGGGAACAGGATTCATGGAGACCCAGTACTTC.

The genes are TRBV10-3 and TRBJ2-1; 9 bases line up with TRBD2. CDR1 and CDR2 (germline): ENHRY, SYGVKD. This CDR3 region has 15 residues. The J segment lost 6 bases and the V segment lost 1 base, leaving 4 bases of the junction unmatched. CDR3 sequence reads: CAISELVAGANEQFF. As DNA, the CDR3 is TGTGCCATCAGTGAGTTGGTAGCGGGGGCCAATGAGCAGTTCTTC.

In this sample, this clone turned up a few times. The V call is TRBV28, the J call TRBJ1-2; D call uncertain. Germline CDR1 and CDR2: MDHEN and SYDVKM. This CDR3 has 14 residues. The ends were cut back, 2 bases at V and 2 bases at J, with 9 bases in the middle. CDR3 sequence: CASSLGRGNYGYTF. The CDR3 DNA sequence: TGTGCCAGCAGTTTAGGGCGAGGAAACTATGGCTACACCTTC.

This CDR3 reads CASRFGTSVDQQYF. CDR3 in DNA: TGTGCCAGCAGGTTTGGGACTAGCGTTGATCAGCAGTACTTC. This chain uses TRBV2 with TRBJ2-7; TRBD2 matches at 10 bases. Per germline, CDR1 SNHLY and CDR2 FYNNEI. Unmatched junction bases numbered 10, after V lost 6 bases and J lost 8 bases. The CDR3 has 14 amino acids.

The V gene is TRBV16, the J gene TRBJ2-1, with D unresolved. The CDR3 has 15 amino acids. CDR1 is KGHSY and CDR2 is FQNENV in the germline V gene. V lost 2 bases, J lost 1 base, and 9 bases lay in between. Written as DNA, the CDR3 is TGTGCCAGCAGCCAAGGGGTTGGGTCCTACAATGAGCAGTTCTTC. Amino acid sequence: CASSQGVGSYNEQFF.

V usage is TRBV28 and J usage is TRBJ2-7; weak D call: TRBD2 (7 bases). With 10 bases removed from V and 5 bases from J, the gap between germline ends came to 18 bases. Germline CDR1 MDHEN, CDR2 SYDVKM. There are 13 residues in the CDR3. The CDR3 loop is CAIAGAGSHEQYF. The CDR3 DNA reads TGTGCCATCGCGGGGGCAGGGAGCCACGAGCAGTACTTC.

The chain combines TRBV15 with TRBJ2-1, with 8 bases aligning to TRBD2. Looked up from germline, CDR1 is LNHNV and CDR2 is YYDKDF (reference sequence). The CDR3 runs to 16 residues. The junction had 8 bases not matched to a gene; V was cut back by 0 bases and J by 7 bases. This chain's CDR3 is CATSRDGSGRANEQFF. In DNA, the CDR3 is TGTGCCACCAGCAGAGACGGAAGCGGGAGAGCTAATGAGCAGTTCTTC.

The table lists this clone with a few counts. The V and J genes are TRBV29-1 and TRBJ1-2, with 9 positions matching TRBD1. This CDR3 has 12 residues. Germline assignment: CDR1 SQVTM and CDR2 ANQGSEA. J was trimmed by 4 bases and V by 7 bases; bases with no gene match: 4. Here the CDR3 reads CSASQGAYGYTF. The DNA for the CDR3 is TGCAGCGCCTCACAGGGGGCCTATGGCTACACCTTC.

The J gene is TRBJ1-2, the V gene TRBV6-6; D is unresolved. Germline assignment: CDR1 MNHNY and CDR2 SVGAGI (reference sequence). The CDR3 spans 14 residues. The V end was cut by 5 bases, the J end by 8 bases, with 18 bases between. The CDR3 nucleotides are TGTGCCAGCAGTGACACCCTCGACCCCGCGGGCTACACCTTC. It is translated as CASSDTLDPAGYTF.

This rearrangement joins TRBV30 to TRBJ2-1, with D possibly matching TRBD1 (6 bases). Trimming shortened V by 0 bases and J by 5 bases, and 14 bases separated the two germline ends. Germline-derived CDR1 and CDR2 are GTSNPN and SVGIG (reference sequence). CDR3 length: 15 amino acids. This chain's CDR3 is CAWSVLTGPNNEQFF. CDR3 nucleotide sequence: TGTGCCTGGAGTGTACTAACAGGGCCCAACAATGAGCAGTTCTTC.

The chain is built from TRBV7-2 and TRBJ2-7; tentatively, D is TRBD2 (5 bases). CDR3 size: 14 residues. CDR1 and CDR2 (germline): SGHTA, FQGNSA. The V and J ends lost 1 base and 3 bases respectively, with 10 bases between them. The chain's CDR3 is CASSLGGMGYEQYF. The CDR3 DNA reads as TGTGCCAGCAGCTTAGGAGGGATGGGCTACGAGCAGTACTTC.

This clone is labeled as medium-sized. The chain is built from TRBV29-1 and TRBJ1-2, with TRBD1 matching over 7 bases. The CDR3 is 15 amino acids. Trimming removed 8 bases from V and 1 base from J; junction bases left unmatched: 13. Germline assignment: CDR1 SQVTM and CDR2 ANQGSEA. CDR3 DNA sequence: TGCAGCCCGATGAAGGGGGCAATGCTTAACTATGGCTACACCTTC. Translated: CSPMKGAMLNYGYTF.

V usage is TRBV25-1 and J usage is TRBJ2-6; D gene uncertain. Germline values: CDR1 MGHDK, CDR2 SYGVNS. Trimming stripped 5 bases from V and 8 bases from J, with 7 bases between. The CDR3 loop spans 12 amino acids. CDR3 in DNA: TGTGCCAGCAGTTGGGGTCCCAACGTCCTGACTTTC. Amino acids: CASSWGPNVLTF.

This clone was seen just once. The chain joins TRBV29-1 to TRBJ2-5, with TRBD2 matching 7 bases. Germline trimming cut 2 bases from V and 7 bases from J; bases unmatched to any gene: 16. The CDR3 runs to 16 residues. Germline V gene data show CDR1 as SQVTM and CDR2 as ANQGSEA. The DNA for the CDR3 is TGCAGCGTTGAAAAAGGAAGCGGGGCTACCCTAGGGACCCAGTACTTC. Translated: CSVEKGSGATLGTQYF.

This sequence joins TRBV2 and TRBJ2-2; TRBD1 agrees at 9 bases. CDR3 length: 16 residues. V shed 6 bases and J 3 bases; nucleotides not matched to a gene: 8. Germline values: CDR1 SNHLY, CDR2 FYNNEI. The CDR3 spells CASRVAGTGYTGELFF. The DNA for the CDR3 is TGTGCCAGCAGGGTAGCCGGGACAGGGTACACCGGGGAGCTGTTTTTT.

The rearrangement joins TRBV5-6 to TRBJ1-1; a possible D gene is TRBD1 (6 bases). The CDR3 runs 17 residues. Trimming took off 0 bases at V and 3 bases at J, with 18 bases between the two ends. Germline values: CDR1 SGHDT, CDR2 YYEEEE. CDR3 in amino acids: CASSLGGGERWDTEAFF. CDR3 nucleotides: TGTGCCAGCAGCTTGGGAGGGGGAGAAAGGTGGGACACTGAAGCTTTCTTT.

The rearrangement uses TRBV6-6 and TRBJ2-1; D not resolved. V shed 5 bases and J shed 0 bases, with 11 bases lying between them. The germline gives CDR1 MNHNY, CDR2 SVGAGI (reference sequence). The CDR3 runs 15 residues. This chain's CDR3 is CASSLTGPSYNEQFF. CDR3 DNA: TGTGCCAGCAGTCTCACTGGTCCCTCCTACAATGAGCAGTTCTTC.

The V gene is TRBV5-4, the J gene TRBJ1-1; maybe TRBD1 (6 bases). The CDR3 length is 15 residues. From germline, CDR1 is SGHNT and CDR2 YYREEE (reference sequence). V was trimmed by 2 bases and J by 3 bases, leaving 14 bases between them. The CDR3 DNA reads TGTGCCAGCAGCTTAACGGGGGGCGGTGACACTGAAGCTTTCTTT. As protein: CASSLTGGGDTEAFF.

J is TRBJ2-4 and V is TRBV6-6; D gene uncertain. The CDR3 has 16 amino acids. The V end lost 4 bases, the J end lost 5 bases, and 18 bases lay between the germline ends. CDR1 and CDR2 from the germline V gene are MNHNY and SVGAGI (reference sequence). Here the CDR3 DNA reads TGTGCCAGCAGTTTCAACCCCGGTCCGTGGGAAAACATTCAGTACTTC. It translates to CASSFNPGPWENIQYF.

The chain joins TRBV4-1 to TRBJ1-4; D is unresolved. The CDR3 extends over 20 amino acids. Per the germline V gene, CDR1 is MGHRA and CDR2 is YSYEKL. Trimming left V 1 base short and J 0 bases short, with 21 bases between. CDR3 protein: CASSQVVSVRGFATNEKLFF. CDR3 in DNA: TGCGCCAGCAGCCAAGTGGTGTCGGTGCGGGGTTTTGCAACTAATGAAAAACTGTTTTTT.